This TCR beta chain derives from a study of radiotherapy plus CTLA-4 blockade in lung cancer (dated by TCRdb to between 2017 and 2018). For the wider study: Among enrolled patients, approximately 18% had an objective response and approximately 30% reached disease control. What the study reported, not specific to this receptor: The strongest predictors of response, as reported, were early dynamic changes in blood T cell clones along with a rise in serum interferon-beta after radiation. After treatment with radiotherapy and ipilimumab, TCR clones that came from tumors expanded in the peripheral blood.

Measured from the cysteine to the phenylalanine, the CDR3 is 14 residues long. CDR3 DNA is the only sequence kept; it has 42 bases, read in frame from the first base. Trimming at the junction amounts to 2 bases on V and 2 bases on J, and the germline ends lie 8 bases apart. According to the germline V gene, CDR1 reads SGHTA and CDR2 reads FQGTGA. Library generation was performed with the immunoSEQ multiplex PCR assay. The immuneACCESS repertoire file appears here via TCRdb, limited to in-frame rearrangements. These files lack a portion of the clones; in checked studies, under half of the deficit traces to unresolved V genes, and the cause of the others is not known. The sample contains about 48,000 clones, 86% of them found a single time. The top ten clonotypes cover 15% to 20% of the sample. A note on this clone: Which antigen it targets is not known. Base qualities are not at hand, and no much larger clone is one base apart.

The study tested focal radiation therapy combined with CTLA-4 blockade (ipilimumab) in patients with chemo-refractory metastatic non-small-cell lung cancer. Sequences were derived from peripheral blood, sampled from a patient treated with radiotherapy plus ipilimumab. The chain links TRBV7-3 with TRBJ2-3; TRBD2 is a possible D gene, resting on 6 matching bases. This receptor was taken from a human donor with non-small cell lung cancer that progressed on radiotherapy plus ipilimumab. Some clones in this sample may be carry-over from other donors' samples. The DNA is TGTGCCAGCAGCTTATCTAGCGACACAGATACGCAGTATTTT. This sequence encodes CASSLSSDTDTQYF.